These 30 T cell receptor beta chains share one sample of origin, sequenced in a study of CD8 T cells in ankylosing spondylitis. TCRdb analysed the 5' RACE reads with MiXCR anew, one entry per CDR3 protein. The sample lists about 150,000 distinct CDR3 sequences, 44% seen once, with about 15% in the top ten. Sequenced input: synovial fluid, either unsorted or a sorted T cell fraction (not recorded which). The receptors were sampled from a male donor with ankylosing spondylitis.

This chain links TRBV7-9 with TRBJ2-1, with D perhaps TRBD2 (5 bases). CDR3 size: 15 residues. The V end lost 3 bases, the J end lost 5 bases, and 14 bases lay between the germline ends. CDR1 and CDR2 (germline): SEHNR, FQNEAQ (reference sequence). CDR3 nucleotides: TGTGCCAGCAGCTTGTGGCTAGCAGGAAACAATGAGCAGTTCTTC. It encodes CASSLWLAGNNEQFF.

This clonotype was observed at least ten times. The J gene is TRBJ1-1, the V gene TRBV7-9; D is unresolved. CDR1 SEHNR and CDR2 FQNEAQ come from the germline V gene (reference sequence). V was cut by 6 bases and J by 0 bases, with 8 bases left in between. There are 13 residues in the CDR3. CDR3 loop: CASRQGLNTEAFF. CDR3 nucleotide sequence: TGTGCCAGCAGGCAAGGGCTGAACACTGAAGCTTTCTTT.

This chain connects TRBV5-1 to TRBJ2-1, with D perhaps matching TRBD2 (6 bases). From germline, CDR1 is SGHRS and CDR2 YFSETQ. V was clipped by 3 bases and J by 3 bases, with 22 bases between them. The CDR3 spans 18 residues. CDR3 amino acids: CASSCASGPRVCYNEQFF. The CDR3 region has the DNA TGCGCCAGCAGCTGTGCCAGCGGGCCCAGAGTTTGCTACAATGAGCAGTTCTTC.

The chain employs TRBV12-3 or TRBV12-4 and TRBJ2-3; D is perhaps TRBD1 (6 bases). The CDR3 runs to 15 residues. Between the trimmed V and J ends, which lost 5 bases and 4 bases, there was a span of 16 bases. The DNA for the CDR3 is TGTGCCAGCAGTCAGACGACTCCAGGGGCAGATACGCAGTATTTT. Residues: CASSQTTPGADTQYF.

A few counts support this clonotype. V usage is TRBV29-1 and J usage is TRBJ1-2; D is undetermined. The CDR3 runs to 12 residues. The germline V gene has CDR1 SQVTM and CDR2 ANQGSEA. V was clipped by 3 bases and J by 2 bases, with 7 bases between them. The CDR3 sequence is CSVEDLNYGYTF. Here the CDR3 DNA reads TGCAGCGTTGAGGACTTAAACTATGGCTACACCTTC.

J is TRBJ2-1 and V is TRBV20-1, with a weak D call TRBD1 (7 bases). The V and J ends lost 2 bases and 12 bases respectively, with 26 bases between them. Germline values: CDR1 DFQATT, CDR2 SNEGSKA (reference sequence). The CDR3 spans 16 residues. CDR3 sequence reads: CSARTHRGTARSMQFF. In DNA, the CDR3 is TGCAGTGCTAGAACCCACCGGGGGACAGCGAGGTCGATGCAGTTCTTC.

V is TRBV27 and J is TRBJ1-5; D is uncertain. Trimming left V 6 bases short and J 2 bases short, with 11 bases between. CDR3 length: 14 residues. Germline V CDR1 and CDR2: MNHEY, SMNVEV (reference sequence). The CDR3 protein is CASRILGGNQPQHF. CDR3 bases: TGTGCCAGCAGGATCCTCGGTGGCAATCAGCCCCAGCATTTT.

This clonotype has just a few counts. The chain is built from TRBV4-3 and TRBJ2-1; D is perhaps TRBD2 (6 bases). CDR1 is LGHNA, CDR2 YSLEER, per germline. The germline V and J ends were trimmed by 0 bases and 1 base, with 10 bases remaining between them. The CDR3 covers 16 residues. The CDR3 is CASSQEFGGSYNEQFF. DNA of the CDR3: TGCGCCAGCAGCCAAGAATTCGGGGGTTCCTACAATGAGCAGTTCTTC.

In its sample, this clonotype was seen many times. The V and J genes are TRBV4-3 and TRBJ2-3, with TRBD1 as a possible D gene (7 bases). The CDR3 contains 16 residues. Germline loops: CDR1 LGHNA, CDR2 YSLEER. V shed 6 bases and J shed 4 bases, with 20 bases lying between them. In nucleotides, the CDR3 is TGCGCCAGCAGAACAGGGGTGCGGGACGGGTCAGATACGCAGTATTTT. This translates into CASRTGVRDGSDTQYF.

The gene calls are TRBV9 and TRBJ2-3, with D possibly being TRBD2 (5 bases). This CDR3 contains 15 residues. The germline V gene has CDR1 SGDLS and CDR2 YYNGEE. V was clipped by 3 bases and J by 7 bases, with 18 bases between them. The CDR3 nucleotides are TGTGCCAGCAGCGCTCACCCGGAGGCGTGGAATACGCAGTATTTT. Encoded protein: CASSAHPEAWNTQYF.

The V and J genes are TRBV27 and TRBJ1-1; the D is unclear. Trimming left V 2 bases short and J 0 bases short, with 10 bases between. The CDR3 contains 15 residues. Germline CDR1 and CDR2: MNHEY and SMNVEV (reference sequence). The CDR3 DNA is TGTGCCAGCAGTTTAATCTCAGATCTGAACACTGAAGCTTTCTTT. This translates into CASSLISDLNTEAFF.

DNA for the CDR3: TGTGCCAGCAGTTTAGAGGACCTTCTGAAAGGACCTAAGATAGCCAAAAACATTCAGTACTTC. The encoded protein is CASSLEDLLKGPKIAKNIQYF. The J gene is TRBJ2-4, the V gene TRBV28; D ambiguous. Trimming left V 2 bases short and J 0 bases short, with 26 bases between. Germline values: CDR1 MDHEN, CDR2 SYDVKM. CDR3 size: 21 residues.

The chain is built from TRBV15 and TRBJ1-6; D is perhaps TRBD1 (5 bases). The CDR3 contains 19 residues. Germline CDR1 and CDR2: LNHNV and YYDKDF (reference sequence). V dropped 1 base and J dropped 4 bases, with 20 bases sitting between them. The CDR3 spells CATSRGLDSLFDYNSPLHF. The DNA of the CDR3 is TGTGCCACCAGCAGAGGCCTAGACAGTTTGTTCGATTATAATTCACCCCTCCACTTT.

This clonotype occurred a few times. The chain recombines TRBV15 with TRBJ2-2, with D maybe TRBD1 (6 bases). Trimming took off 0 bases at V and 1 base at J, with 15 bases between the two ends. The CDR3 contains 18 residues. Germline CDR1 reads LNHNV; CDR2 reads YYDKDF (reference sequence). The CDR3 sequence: CATSRDPWTEKNTGELFF. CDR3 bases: TGTGCCACCAGCAGAGACCCCTGGACAGAAAAGAACACCGGGGAGCTGTTTTTT.

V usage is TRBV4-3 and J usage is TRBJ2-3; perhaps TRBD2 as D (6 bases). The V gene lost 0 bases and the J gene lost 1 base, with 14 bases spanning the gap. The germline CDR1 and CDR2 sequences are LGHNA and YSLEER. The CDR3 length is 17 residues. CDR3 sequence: CASSQEGGGGRTDTQYF. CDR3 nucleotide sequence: TGCGCCAGCAGCCAAGAGGGGGGTGGTGGCCGCACAGATACGCAGTATTTT.

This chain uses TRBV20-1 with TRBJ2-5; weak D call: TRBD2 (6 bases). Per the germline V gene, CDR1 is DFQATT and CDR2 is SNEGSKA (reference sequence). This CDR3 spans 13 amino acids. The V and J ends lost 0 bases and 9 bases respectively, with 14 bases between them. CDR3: CSARDGGGGAQYF. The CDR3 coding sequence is TGCAGTGCTAGAGATGGCGGCGGCGGGGCCCAGTACTTC.

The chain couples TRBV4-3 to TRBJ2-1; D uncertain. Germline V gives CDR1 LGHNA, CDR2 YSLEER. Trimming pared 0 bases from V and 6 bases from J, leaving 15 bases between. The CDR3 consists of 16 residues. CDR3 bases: TGCGCCAGCAGCCAAGATATAGGGTGGGTATCCAATGAGCAGTTCTTC. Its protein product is CASSQDIGWVSNEQFF.

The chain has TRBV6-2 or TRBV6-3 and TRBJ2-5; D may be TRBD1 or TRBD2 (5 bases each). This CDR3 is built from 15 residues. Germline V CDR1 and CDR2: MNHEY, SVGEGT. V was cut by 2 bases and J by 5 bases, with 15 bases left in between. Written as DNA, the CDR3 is TGTGCCAGCAGTTACGTAGGTGTACGGGGCGAGACCCAGTACTTC. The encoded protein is CASSYVGVRGETQYF.

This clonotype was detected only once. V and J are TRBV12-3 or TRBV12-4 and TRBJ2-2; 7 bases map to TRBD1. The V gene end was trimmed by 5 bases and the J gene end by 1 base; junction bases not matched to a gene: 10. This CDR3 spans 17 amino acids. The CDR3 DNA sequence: TGTGCCAGCAGTCCCCAGACAGGGTGGGGGAACACCGGGGAGCTGTTTTTT. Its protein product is CASSPQTGWGNTGELFF.

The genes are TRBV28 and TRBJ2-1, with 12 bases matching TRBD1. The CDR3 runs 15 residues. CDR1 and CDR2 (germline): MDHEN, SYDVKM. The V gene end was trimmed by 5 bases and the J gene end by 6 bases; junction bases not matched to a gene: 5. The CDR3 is CASSPGGQGANEQFF. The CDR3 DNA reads TGTGCCAGCAGTCCGGGGGGACAGGGGGCCAATGAGCAGTTCTTC. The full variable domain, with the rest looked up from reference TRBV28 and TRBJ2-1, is DVKVTQSSRYLVKRTGEKVFLECVQDMDHENMFWYRQDPGLGLRLIYFSYDVKMKEKGDIPEGYSVSREKKERFSLILESASTNQTSMYLCASSPGGQGANEQFFGPGTRLTVL.

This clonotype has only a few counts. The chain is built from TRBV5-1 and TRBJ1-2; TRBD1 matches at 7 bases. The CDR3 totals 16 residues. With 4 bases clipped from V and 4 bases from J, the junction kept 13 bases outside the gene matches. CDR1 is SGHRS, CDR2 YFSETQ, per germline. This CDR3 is CASSQLYDRVPYGYTF. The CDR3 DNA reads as TGCGCCAGCAGCCAACTATACGACAGGGTGCCCTATGGCTACACCTTC. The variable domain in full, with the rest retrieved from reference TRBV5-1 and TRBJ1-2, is KAGVTQTPRYLIKTRGQQVTLSCSPISGHRSVSWYQQTPGQGLQFLFEYFSETQRNKGNFPGRFSGRQFSNSRSEMNVSTLELGDSALYLCASSQLYDRVPYGYTFGSGTRLTVV.

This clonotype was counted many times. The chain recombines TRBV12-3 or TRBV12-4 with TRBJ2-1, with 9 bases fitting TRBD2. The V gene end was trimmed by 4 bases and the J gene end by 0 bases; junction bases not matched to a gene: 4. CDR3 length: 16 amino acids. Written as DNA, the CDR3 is TGTGCCAGCAGTTCCATAGCGGGGGCCTCCTACAATGAGCAGTTCTTC. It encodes CASSSIAGASYNEQFF.

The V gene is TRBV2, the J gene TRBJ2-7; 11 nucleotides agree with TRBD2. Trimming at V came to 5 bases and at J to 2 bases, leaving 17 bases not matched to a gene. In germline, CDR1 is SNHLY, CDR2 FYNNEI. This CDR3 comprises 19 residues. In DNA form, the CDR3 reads TGTGCCAGCAGTCCGACAGAGGGCCGCGGGACTAGCGGCCCCTACGAGCAGTACTTC. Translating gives CASSPTEGRGTSGPYEQYF. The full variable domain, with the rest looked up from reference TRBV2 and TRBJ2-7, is EPEVTQTPSHQVTQMGQEVILRCVPISNHLYFYWYRQILGQKVEFLVSFYNNEISEKSEIFDDQFSVERPDGSNFTLKIRSTKLEDSAMYFCASSPTEGRGTSGPYEQYFGPGTRLTVT.

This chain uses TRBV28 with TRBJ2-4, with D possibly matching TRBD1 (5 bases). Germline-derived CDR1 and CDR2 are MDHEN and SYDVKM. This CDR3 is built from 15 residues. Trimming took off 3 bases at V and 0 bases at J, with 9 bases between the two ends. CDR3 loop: CASSLTVLAKNIQYF. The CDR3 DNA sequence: TGTGCCAGCAGTTTGACAGTCCTAGCCAAAAACATTCAGTACTTC.

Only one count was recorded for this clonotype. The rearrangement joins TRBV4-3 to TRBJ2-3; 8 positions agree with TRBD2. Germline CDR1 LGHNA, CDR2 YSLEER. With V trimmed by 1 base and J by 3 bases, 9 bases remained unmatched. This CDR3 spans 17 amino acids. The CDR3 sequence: CASSQVRRAGGTDTQYF. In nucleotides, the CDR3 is TGCGCCAGCAGCCAAGTACGGAGGGCGGGAGGAACAGATACGCAGTATTTT.

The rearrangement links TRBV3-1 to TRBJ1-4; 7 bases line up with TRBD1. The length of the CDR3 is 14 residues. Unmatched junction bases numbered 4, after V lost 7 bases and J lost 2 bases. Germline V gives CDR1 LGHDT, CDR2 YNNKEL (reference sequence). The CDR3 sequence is CASIGGLTNEKLFF. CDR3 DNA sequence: TGTGCCAGCATAGGGGGCCTGACTAATGAAAAACTGTTTTTT.

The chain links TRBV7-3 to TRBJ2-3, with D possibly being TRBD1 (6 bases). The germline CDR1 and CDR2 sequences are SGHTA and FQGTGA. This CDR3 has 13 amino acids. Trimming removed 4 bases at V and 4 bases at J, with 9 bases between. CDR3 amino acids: CASSSGAPDTQYF. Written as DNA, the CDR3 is TGTGCCAGCAGCTCAGGGGCCCCAGATACGCAGTATTTT. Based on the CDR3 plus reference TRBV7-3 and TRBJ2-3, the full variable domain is GAGVSQTPSNKVTEKGKYVELRCDPISGHTALYWYRQSLGQGPEFLIYFQGTGAADDSGLPNDRFFAVRPEGSVSTLKIQRTERGDSAVYLCASSSGAPDTQYFGPGTRLTVL.

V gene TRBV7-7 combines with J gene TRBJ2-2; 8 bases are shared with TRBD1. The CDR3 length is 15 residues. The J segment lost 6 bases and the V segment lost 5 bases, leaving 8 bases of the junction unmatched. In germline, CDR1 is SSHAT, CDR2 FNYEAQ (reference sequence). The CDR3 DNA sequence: TGTGCCAGCAGCCCAGCGACAGGGGTGGCCGGGGAGCTGTTTTTT. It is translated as CASSPATGVAGELFF.

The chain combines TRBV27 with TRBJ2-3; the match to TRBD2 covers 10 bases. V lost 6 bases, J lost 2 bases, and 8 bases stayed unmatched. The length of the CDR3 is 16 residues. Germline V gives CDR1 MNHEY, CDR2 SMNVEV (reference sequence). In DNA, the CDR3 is TGTGCCAGCAGCCGACTCCTAGCGGGGGACACAGATACGCAGTATTTT. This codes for CASSRLLAGDTDTQYF.

CDR3 nucleotide sequence: TGCGCCAGCAGTGCCAGGGGACACAATGAGCAGTTCTTC. It encodes CASSARGHNEQFF. The chain recombines TRBV10-2 with TRBJ2-1; weak D call: TRBD1 (6 bases). Germline assignment: CDR1 WSHSY and CDR2 SAAADI. V gave up 4 bases and J gave up 5 bases, with 9 bases separating them. The CDR3 is 13 residues long.